The 19 T cell receptor beta chains reported below all come from one sample, sequenced in a study of T cells in localized non-small cell lung cancer (dated by TCRdb to the early 2020s). The library was produced with the immunoSEQ multiplex PCR assay. Held by TCRdb, this immuneACCESS table contains in-frame sequences only and omits some clones. Under half of the omission traces to an unresolved V gene where checked; the cause of the rest is unknown. The sample records tens of thousands of clones, 80% to 90% of which are singletons. The ten top clones hold approximately 2.5% of the sample. The sequencing here drew on peripheral blood, taken before any cancer treatment. All receptors derive from a man aged 35 to 70 with stage I lung adenocarcinoma.

The V call is TRBV5-4, the J call TRBJ2-3, with TRBD1 matching 7 bases. V was clipped by 4 bases and J by 2 bases; unmatched bases: 10. This CDR3 spans 16 amino acids. Germline CDR1 reads SGHNT; CDR2 reads YYREEE (reference sequence). The CDR3 DNA is TGTGCCAGCAGCAACAGACAGGGAAATCCCACAGATACGCAGTATTTT. Protein sequence: CASSNRQGNPTDTQYF.

This chain joins TRBV25-1 and TRBJ2-1; 8 bases map to TRBD2. The CDR3 contains 16 residues. Germline V CDR1 and CDR2: MGHDK, SYGVNS. J gave up 0 bases and V 8 bases, and 9 bases lay outside the gene matches. CDR3 loop: CASLAGKTSSYNEQFF. The CDR3 region has the DNA TGTGCCAGCCTAGCGGGTAAGACGAGCTCCTACAATGAGCAGTTCTTC.

The CDR3 is CASSQDPQYQETQYF. In DNA, the CDR3 is TGTGCCAGCAGCCAAGATCCCCAGTACCAAGAGACCCAGTACTTC. V gene TRBV14 combines with J gene TRBJ2-5; D not certain. CDR1 and CDR2 from the germline V gene are SGHDN and FVKESK. The length of the CDR3 is 15 residues. The V gene lost 0 bases and the J gene lost 0 bases, with 8 bases spanning the gap.

This clone was found once. The chain recombines TRBV7-2 with TRBJ2-3, with 11 positions matching TRBD1. The CDR3 is 16 amino acids. The V gene end was trimmed by 5 bases and the J gene end by 4 bases; junction bases not matched to a gene: 8. The germline V gene has CDR1 SGHTA and CDR2 FQGNSA. The CDR3 sequence is CASSTRTGGISDTQYF. The CDR3 nucleotides are TGTGCCAGCAGCACCCGGACAGGGGGCATTTCAGATACGCAGTATTTT.

J is TRBJ1-2 and V is TRBV7-2, with D possibly being TRBD1 (5 bases). The V and J ends lost 0 bases and 2 bases respectively, with 10 bases between them. This CDR3 contains 15 residues. Germline values: CDR1 SGHTA, CDR2 FQGNSA. As DNA, the CDR3 is TGTGCCAGCAGCTTAGCGCAGGCAGGGAACTATGGCTACACCTTC. This codes for CASSLAQAGNYGYTF.

The chain links TRBV30 to TRBJ2-5; no clear D. The germline CDR1 and CDR2 sequences are GTSNPN and SVGIG (reference sequence). This CDR3 has 11 residues. V was shortened by 2 bases and J by 5 bases, with 6 bases between the two germline ends. The chain's CDR3 is CAWSPRETQYF. The CDR3 nucleotides are TGTGCCTGGAGTCCCCGGGAGACCCAGTACTTC. Variable domain in full (rest from reference TRBV30 and TRBJ2-5): SQTIHQWPATLVQPVGSPLSLECTVEGTSNPNLYWYRQAAGRGLQLLFYSVGIGQISSEVPQNLSASRPQDRQFILSSKKLLLSDSGFYLCAWSPRETQYFGPGTRLLVL.

In nucleotides, the CDR3 is TGTGCCAGCAGCTTAAAGGGGGCGTATGGCTACACCTTC. It specifies CASSLKGAYGYTF. This chain connects TRBV11-2 to TRBJ1-2; 7 nucleotides agree with TRBD1. Germline CDR1 reads SGHAT; CDR2 reads FQNNGV. This CDR3 comprises 13 residues. V lost 2 bases and J lost 5; bases outside the gene matches: 2.

V usage is TRBV6-5 and J usage is TRBJ1-6; maybe TRBD1 (6 bases). Germline lookup yields CDR1 MNHEY and CDR2 SVGAGI. Between the trimmed V and J ends, which lost 8 bases and 7 bases, there was a span of 15 bases. This CDR3 has 14 residues. DNA of the CDR3: TGTGCCAGCCAAAAGGGGGATGGAAATTCACCCCTCCACTTT. Translating it yields CASQKGDGNSPLHF.

Only one count was recorded for this clone. The J gene is TRBJ2-1, the V gene TRBV28, with 7 bases aligning to TRBD1. There are 13 residues in the CDR3. Germline CDR1 MDHEN, CDR2 SYDVKM. Germline trimming cut 5 bases from V and 12 bases from J; bases unmatched to any gene: 10. CDR3 sequence (DNA): TGTGCCAGCAGTATGGATTGGACAGGCACGCAGTTCTTC. Translating gives CASSMDWTGTQFF. Complete variable domain (other parts from reference TRBV28 and TRBJ2-1): DVKVTQSSRYLVKRTGEKVFLECVQDMDHENMFWYRQDPGLGLRLIYFSYDVKMKEKGDIPEGYSVSREKKERFSLILESASTNQTSMYLCASSMDWTGTQFFGPGTRLTVL.

This clone was detected only once. The chain employs TRBV5-1 and TRBJ1-1; a possible D gene is TRBD1 (5 bases). The V end was cut by 4 bases, the J end by 3 bases, with 10 bases between. The CDR3 has 13 residues. Germline CDR1 SGHRS, CDR2 YFSETQ. The CDR3 DNA reads TGCGCCAGCAGCCCCCTCAGGGACACTGAAGCTTTCTTT. This translates into CASSPLRDTEAFF.

This chain connects TRBV7-2 to TRBJ1-1, with D hard to call. The CDR3 consists of 14 residues. The germline V gene encodes CDR1 SGHTA and CDR2 FQGNSA. V was pared by 6 bases and J by 1 base, with 12 bases between. DNA for the CDR3: TGTGCCAGCAGGCCGGGTCTTTCGAACACTGAAGCTTTCTTT. Amino acids: CASRPGLSNTEAFF.

The V call is TRBV11-2, the J call TRBJ2-3, with D perhaps matching TRBD2 (5 bases). Germline loops: CDR1 SGHAT, CDR2 FQNNGV. V dropped 8 bases and J dropped 1 base, with 10 bases sitting between them. The length of the CDR3 is 13 residues. The CDR3 DNA reads as TGTGCCAGCGGCGGGTTAGGCACAGATACGCAGTATTTT. Translation: CASGGLGTDTQYF.

This CDR3 reads CASSPILGKTSTGPFF. CDR3 bases: TGTGCCAGCTCACCAATTCTCGGGAAGACTAGCACAGGGCCGTTCTTC. This sequence joins TRBV18 and TRBJ2-1; D perhaps matches TRBD2 (7 bases). The CDR3 runs 16 residues. CDR1 KGHSH and CDR2 LQKENI come from the germline V gene. V was cut by 2 bases and J by 15 bases, with 26 bases left in between.

The rearrangement links TRBV5-1 to TRBJ2-3; 7 bases agree with TRBD2. V trimming: 3 bases; J trimming: 2 bases; junction bases outside the gene matches: 9. The CDR3 spans 16 residues. CDR1 and CDR2 (germline): SGHRS, YFSETQ. This chain's CDR3 is CASSSPGLEITDTQYF. CDR3 sequence (DNA): TGCGCCAGCAGCTCGCCTGGACTAGAGATCACAGATACGCAGTATTTT.

The V and J genes are TRBV19 and TRBJ1-2; TRBD1 aligns across 9 bases. Germline-derived CDR1 and CDR2 are LNHDA and SQIVND (reference sequence). The trim removed 10 bases at V and 4 bases at J, leaving 13 bases unmatched. CDR3 length: 15 residues. CDR3 nucleotide sequence: TGTGCCACCAGCGAACAGGGGGCCTTATTCTATGGCTACACCTTC. This translates into CATSEQGALFYGYTF.

This clone was counted a few times. The chain uses TRBV19 and TRBJ2-4; D is possibly TRBD2 (7 bases). CDR1 and CDR2 (germline): LNHDA, SQIVND (reference sequence). The length of the CDR3 is 15 residues. The V gene lost 6 bases and the J gene lost 9 bases, with 21 bases spanning the gap. The CDR3 bases are TGTGCCAGTAGACGGGAGGACAGCTCGTCCAGCATTCAGTACTTC. Encoded protein: CASRREDSSSSIQYF. The full variable domain, with the rest looked up from reference TRBV19 and TRBJ2-4, is DGGITQSPKYLFRKEGQNVTLSCEQNLNHDAMYWYRQDPGQGLRLIYYSQIVNDFQKGDIAEGYSVSREKKESFPLTVTSAQKNPTAFYLCASRREDSSSSIQYFGAGTRLSVL.

The CDR3 DNA reads TGTGCCAGCAGCTTCGGAGCCAGGGGTCACTACGAGCAGTACTTC. Its translation: CASSFGARGHYEQYF. The chain links TRBV7-8 to TRBJ2-7; perhaps TRBD1 as D (6 bases). CDR1 SGHVS and CDR2 FQNEAQ come from the germline V gene. The V gene lost 3 bases and the J gene lost 3 bases, with 15 bases spanning the gap. This CDR3 contains 15 residues.

The rearrangement uses TRBV30 and TRBJ1-2; a weak D match, TRBD1 (5 bases). V shed 2 bases and J shed 3 bases, with 7 bases lying between them. Germline CDR1 reads GTSNPN; CDR2 reads SVGIG (reference sequence). There are 12 residues in the CDR3. CDR3 DNA: TGTGCCTGGAGTTGGGGGGACTATGGCTACACCTTC. As protein: CAWSWGDYGYTF.

This rearrangement joins TRBV19 to TRBJ1-3; 8 nucleotides align to TRBD1. V was clipped by 5 bases and J by 4 bases; unmatched bases: 13. This CDR3 is built from 17 residues. Per germline, CDR1 LNHDA and CDR2 SQIVND (reference sequence). The CDR3 DNA sequence: TGTGCCAGTAGTCTTCGGACAGGGTCGTTTGGAGGAAACACCATATATTTT. This gives the protein CASSLRTGSFGGNTIYF.